This TCR beta chain is from a study of cytomegalovirus exposure and HLA in healthy donors. Study-wide background: Most genotyped donors, about four fifths of about 400, had Caucasian-associated genetic ancestry. Notes on the study in general: The majority of CMV-associated TCR beta chains were reported as apparently HLA-restricted in a later analysis. Reportedly, HLA-A and HLA-B alleles of most subjects were accurately predicted from TCR beta.

The CDR3 consists of 12 residues. Germline CDR1 reads SQVTM; CDR2 reads ANQGSEA. The V gene lost 7 bases and the J gene lost 2 bases, with 11 bases spanning the gap. About this clone itself: The antigen remains unidentified.

PCR used 60 Vbeta primers and 13 Jbeta primers. Profiling relied on immunoSEQ multiplex PCR, and the TCRdb table lists in-frame clones only, not all of them. The data hold approximately 170,000 clones, with approximately 79% observed a single time. Donors sampled were nominally healthy, though unrecorded immune exposures were likely. The rearrangement joins TRBV29-1 to TRBJ2-5; unclear D gene. The specimen was PBMCs. This receptor was obtained from a male donor in good health and CMV-seronegative. The CDR3 coding sequence is TGCAGCGGGAACAGTCGGCAAGAGACCCAGTACTTC. It translates to CSGNSRQETQYF.